The source of this TCR beta chain is a study of sequential checkpoint blockade in melanoma. Assay: immunoSEQ multiplex PCR; the TCRdb copy retains only in-frame clones and omits some. This table holds roughly 18,000 clones, about two thirds found once. Treatment given: randomized to nivolumab then ipilimumab (arm A) or the reverse (arm B). Here the sequenced sample was CD8+ T cells sorted from blood (inferred from file names), taken from a patient given nivolumab and ipilimumab in sequence. The receptor was derived from a human donor with melanoma.

CDR3 nucleotide sequence: TGTGCCAGCAGTTACCCCTCCCCCGAGGGACAAGAGACCCAGTACTTC. Its translation: CASSYPSPEGQETQYF. The chain uses TRBV6-6 and TRBJ2-5, with D possibly matching TRBD2 (5 bases). CDR1 is MNHNY and CDR2 is SVGAGI in the germline V gene (reference sequence). There are 16 residues in the CDR3. Trimming stripped 2 bases from V and 2 bases from J, with 15 bases between.